The rows below give T cell receptor beta chains drawn from one sample of a study of T cell responses to AZD1222 COVID-19 vaccine. This table comes from immunoSEQ multiplex PCR, and its TCRdb copy is limited to in-frame clones, with some not included. The sample has some 160,000 clones; approximately 92% are singletons. Here the sequenced sample was peripheral blood, taken on day 0 of AZD1222 vaccination. These receptors all stem from an adult in good health. Both conserved end residues are part of each CDR3. A D gene is named only where the DNA matches it firmly. Clone size is shown for a subset of rows, as once, few, many or a class of expanded clone.

cdr3_aa cdr3_nt v_call clone_size d_call j_call
CASRAGQVHSPLHF TGTGCCAGCAGGGCCGGACAGGTTCATTCACCCCTCCACTTT TRBV6-5 NA TRBD1 TRBJ1-6
CASSIRDLNQPQHF TGTGCCAGTAGTATCAGGGACCTGAATCAGCCCCAGCATTTT TRBV19 NA NA TRBJ1-5
CASSISGGLTLDTQYF TGTGCCAGCAGCATTAGCGGGGGCCTGACGTTGGATACGCAGTATTTT TRBV9 once TRBD2 TRBJ2-3
CASTPVANTGELFF TGTGCCAGCACCCCGGTAGCGAACACCGGGGAGCTGTTTTTT TRBV19 NA NA TRBJ2-2
CASSTHSLMNTEAFF TGTGCCAGTAGTACACACAGCCTAATGAACACTGAAGCTTTCTTT TRBV19 once NA TRBJ1-1
CATSRDIGTLGETQYF TGTGCCACCAGCAGAGATATCGGCACTCTGGGGGAGACCCAGTACTTC TRBV15 NA NA TRBJ2-5
CASSARQGNQPQHF TGTGCCAGCAGCGCACGACAGGGCAATCAGCCCCAGCATTTT TRBV3-1/TRBV3-2 NA NA TRBJ1-5
CASSPGAGTSVSYGYTF TGTGCCAGCTCACCAGGGGCAGGGACCTCCGTTTCCTACGGCTACACCTTC TRBV18 NA NA TRBJ1-2
CASSSLDRVKTQYF TGTGCCAGCAGCTCCCTAGACAGGGTAAAGACCCAGTACTTC TRBV7-8 NA TRBD1 TRBJ2-5
CASSQTGMGTDTQYF TGTGCCAGCAGCCAAACAGGGATGGGCACAGATACGCAGTATTTT TRBV13 NA NA TRBJ2-3
CASSLGIEGNPNEQYF TGTGCCAGCAGCTTAGGGATTGAGGGGAACCCTAACGAGCAGTACTTC TRBV13 NA NA TRBJ2-7
CASSPRTGFGNYGYTF TGTGCCAGCTCACCACGGACAGGGTTCGGTAACTATGGCTACACCTTC TRBV18 NA TRBD1 TRBJ1-2
CASSLRAQRKLFF TGTGCCAGCAGCTTACGAGCACAGCGAAAACTGTTTTTT TRBV5-4 NA NA TRBJ1-4
CASSLSSQGVTGELFF TGTGCCAGCAGCTTGTCGTCCCAGGGAGTCACCGGGGAGCTGTTTTTT TRBV5-5 NA NA TRBJ2-2
CASSQTATIMTNYGYTF TGTGCCAGCTCACAAACGGCCACCATTATGACTAACTATGGCTACACCTTC TRBV18 once NA TRBJ1-2
CASSPLGQGTGELFF TGTGCCAGCTCACCTCTGGGACAGGGGACCGGGGAGCTGTTTTTT TRBV18 NA TRBD1 TRBJ2-2
CASSQDRTVTNEKLFF TGCGCCAGCAGCCAAGACCGGACAGTTACTAATGAAAAACTGTTTTTT TRBV4-1 NA NA TRBJ1-4
CASSYREAEQYF TGTGCCAGCAGCTACAGGGAGGCCGAGCAGTACTTC TRBV7-9 NA NA TRBJ2-7
CASSLAGQGRTEAFF TGTGCCAGCAGCTTGGCGGGACAGGGAAGGACTGAAGCTTTCTTT TRBV5-4 NA TRBD1 TRBJ1-1
CASRGQRGASYEQYF TGTGCCAGCAGGGGACAGCGGGGGGCATCCTACGAGCAGTACTTC TRBV6-5 NA TRBD2 TRBJ2-7
CASSSRLENIQYF TGTGCCAGTAGTTCCAGACTGGAAAACATTCAGTACTTC TRBV19 NA NA TRBJ2-4
CASSQDRLAGVDTQYF TGTGCCAGCAGCCAGGACCGACTAGCGGGAGTCGATACGCAGTATTTT TRBV14 NA TRBD2 TRBJ2-3
CASSPVVGNYEQYF TGTGCCAGCTCACCGGTGGTCGGGAACTACGAGCAGTACTTC TRBV18 NA NA TRBJ2-7
CASSFLAGDGDEQYF TGTGCCAGTAGTTTTCTAGCGGGAGACGGGGACGAGCAGTACTTC TRBV19 once TRBD2 TRBJ2-7
CASSLGQANEQFF TGTGCCAGCAGCCTGGGACAGGCAAATGAGCAGTTCTTC TRBV7-3 NA TRBD1 TRBJ2-1
CASRDFNYGYTF TGTGCCAGCAGAGATTTTAACTATGGCTACACCTTC TRBV28 NA NA TRBJ1-2
CASSFRGRRTKLFF TGTGCCAGCAGTTTCCGAGGACGGCGAACAAAACTGTTTTTT TRBV6-5 NA NA TRBJ1-4
CAWSRGARYEQYF TGTGCCTGGAGTAGGGGGGCGCGGTACGAGCAGTACTTC TRBV30 NA NA TRBJ2-7
CASSTPPQGLNLAGELFF TGTGCCAGTAGTACCCCTCCCCAAGGACTAAACTTAGCCGGGGAGCTGTTTTTT TRBV19 NA NA TRBJ2-2
CARRPRCGAFVDTQYF TGTGCCAGGAGACCCAGATGCGGGGCCTTCGTGGATACGCAGTATTTT TRBV7-3 NA NA TRBJ2-3
CASSPRTFQETQYF TGTGCCAGCTCACCACGGACTTTCCAAGAGACCCAGTACTTC TRBV18 NA NA TRBJ2-5
CSTGIGTDTQYF TGCAGCACTGGGATAGGCACAGATACGCAGTATTTT TRBV29-1 NA NA TRBJ2-3
CASYGRAGDTQYF TGTGCCAGCTACGGAAGGGCAGGGGATACGCAGTATTTT TRBV18 NA NA TRBJ2-3
CASRPRQLSYGYTF TGTGCCAGCAGACCCAGACAGCTATCATATGGCTACACCTTC TRBV6-5 NA NA TRBJ1-2
CASSLARRYPYEQYF TGTGCCAGCAGCTTAGCGCGCAGATACCCCTACGAGCAGTACTTC TRBV7-9 NA NA TRBJ2-7
CASSSSLNTEAFF TGTGCCAGCAGTTCCTCTCTGAACACTGAAGCTTTCTTT TRBV27 NA NA TRBJ1-1
CASSLISGRGIGELFF TGTGCCAGCAGCTTAATATCCGGGAGGGGTATCGGGGAGCTGTTTTTT TRBV7-3 NA TRBD2 TRBJ2-2
CASSPRHSAFF TGTGCCAGCAGCCCTCGACATTCGGCTTTCTTT TRBV5-8 NA NA TRBJ1-1
CASSSSPGYGYTF TGTGCCAGCAGTTCGAGCCCAGGCTATGGCTACACCTTC TRBV27 NA NA TRBJ1-2
CASSHTGDPEPQHF TGTGCCAGCTCACATACAGGGGATCCGGAGCCCCAGCATTTT TRBV18 NA TRBD1 TRBJ1-5
CASNRAGTVNTGELFF TGCGCCAGCAACCGAGCGGGGACAGTGAACACCGGGGAGCTGTTTTTT TRBV10-2 NA NA TRBJ2-2
CASSSGALPGEQFF TGTGCCAGCAGCTCTGGGGCTCTTCCGGGTGAGCAGTTCTTC TRBV11-3 NA NA TRBJ2-1
CASMAGHSSTDTQYF TGTGCCAGCATGGCGGGCCATTCTAGCACAGATACGCAGTATTTT TRBV9 NA NA TRBJ2-3
CAWSPGGPRETQYF TGTGCCTGGAGCCCCGGGGGCCCCAGAGAGACCCAGTACTTC TRBV30 NA NA TRBJ2-5
CASSPPLQGEKLFF TGTGCCAGCAGCCCGCCTCTACAGGGTGAAAAACTGTTTTTT TRBV7-3 NA NA TRBJ1-4
CASSVGGRVNYGYTF TGTGCCAGCAGCGTAGGGGGGCGAGTCAACTATGGCTACACCTTC TRBV9 NA NA TRBJ1-2
CASSVSMGTDSGNTIYF TGTGCCAGCAGTGTCTCAATGGGGACAGACTCTGGAAACACCATATATTTT TRBV6-1 NA TRBD1 TRBJ1-3
CASSVPPRHSGANVLTF TGTGCCAGCAGCGTACCCCCAAGACACTCTGGGGCCAACGTCCTGACTTTC TRBV9 NA NA TRBJ2-6
CASSLAGGSNQPQHF TGTGCCAGCAGCTTAGCAGGGGGTAGCAATCAGCCCCAGCATTTT TRBV7-9 once NA TRBJ1-5
CASSLEGSSGGYTF TGCGCCAGCAGCTTGGAAGGCAGCTCAGGAGGCTACACCTTC TRBV5-1 NA NA TRBJ1-2
CASSHQSGRRETQYF TGCGCCAGCAGCCACCAATCGGGACGGCGGGAGACCCAGTACTTC TRBV4-3 once NA TRBJ2-5
CASTTADTQYF TGTGCCAGCACGACGGCAGATACGCAGTATTTT TRBV6-6 NA NA TRBJ2-3
CASSNTGTGGYEQYF TGTGCCAGCAGTAACACCGGGACAGGGGGGTACGAGCAGTACTTC TRBV6-5 NA TRBD1 TRBJ2-7